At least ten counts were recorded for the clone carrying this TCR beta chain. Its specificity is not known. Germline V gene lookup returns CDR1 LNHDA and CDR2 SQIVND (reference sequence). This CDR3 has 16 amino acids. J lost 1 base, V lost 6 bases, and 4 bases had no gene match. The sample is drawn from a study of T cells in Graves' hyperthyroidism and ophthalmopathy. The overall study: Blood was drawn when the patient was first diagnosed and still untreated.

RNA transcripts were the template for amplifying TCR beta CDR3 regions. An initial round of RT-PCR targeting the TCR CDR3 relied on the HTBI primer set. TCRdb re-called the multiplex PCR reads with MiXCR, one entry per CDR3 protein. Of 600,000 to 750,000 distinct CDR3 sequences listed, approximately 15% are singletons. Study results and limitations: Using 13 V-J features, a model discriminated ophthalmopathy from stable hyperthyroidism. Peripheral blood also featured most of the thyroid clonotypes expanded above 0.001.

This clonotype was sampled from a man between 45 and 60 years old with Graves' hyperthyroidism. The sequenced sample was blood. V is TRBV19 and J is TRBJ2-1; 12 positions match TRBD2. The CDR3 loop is CASSGTSGQSYNEQFF. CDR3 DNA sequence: TGTGCCAGTAGCGGGACTAGCGGGCAGTCCTACAATGAGCAGTTCTTC.